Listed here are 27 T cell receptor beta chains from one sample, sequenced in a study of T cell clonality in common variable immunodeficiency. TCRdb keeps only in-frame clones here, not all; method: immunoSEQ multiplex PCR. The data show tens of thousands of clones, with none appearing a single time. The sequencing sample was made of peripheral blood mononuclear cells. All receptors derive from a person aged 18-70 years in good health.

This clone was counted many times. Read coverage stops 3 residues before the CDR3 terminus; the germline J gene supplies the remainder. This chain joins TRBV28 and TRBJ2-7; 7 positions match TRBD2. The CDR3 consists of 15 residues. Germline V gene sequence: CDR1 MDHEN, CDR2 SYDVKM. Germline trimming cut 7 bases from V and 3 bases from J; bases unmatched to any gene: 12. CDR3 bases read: TGTGCCAGCAAAAAGGCCGGGACTACCAACTACGAG. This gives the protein CASKKAGTTNYE. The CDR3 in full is CASKKAGTTNYEQYF.

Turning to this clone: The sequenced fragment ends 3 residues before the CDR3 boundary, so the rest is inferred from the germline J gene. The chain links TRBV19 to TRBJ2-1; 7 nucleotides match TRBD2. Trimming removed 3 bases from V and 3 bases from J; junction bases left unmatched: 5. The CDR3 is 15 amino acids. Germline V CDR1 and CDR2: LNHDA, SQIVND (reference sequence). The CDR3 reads CASSISLAVYNEQFF. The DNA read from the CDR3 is TGTGCCAGTAGTATCTCCCTAGCGGTCTACAATGAG.

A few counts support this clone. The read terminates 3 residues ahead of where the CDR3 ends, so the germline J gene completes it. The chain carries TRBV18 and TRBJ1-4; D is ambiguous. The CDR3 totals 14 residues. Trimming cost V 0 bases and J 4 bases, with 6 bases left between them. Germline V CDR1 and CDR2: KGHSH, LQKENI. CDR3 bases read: TGTGCCAGCTCACCACCCCTCAGTAATGAAAAA. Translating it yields CASSPPLSNEK. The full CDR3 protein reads CASSPPLSNEKLFF.

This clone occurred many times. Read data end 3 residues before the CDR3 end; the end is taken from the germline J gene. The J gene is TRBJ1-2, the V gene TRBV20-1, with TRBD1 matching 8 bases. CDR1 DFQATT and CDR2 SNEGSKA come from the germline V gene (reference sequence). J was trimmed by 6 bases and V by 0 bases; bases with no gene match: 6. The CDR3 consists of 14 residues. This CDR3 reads CSARDLLTGDGYTF. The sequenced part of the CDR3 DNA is TGCAGTGCTAGAGATCTCTTGACAGGGGATGGC.

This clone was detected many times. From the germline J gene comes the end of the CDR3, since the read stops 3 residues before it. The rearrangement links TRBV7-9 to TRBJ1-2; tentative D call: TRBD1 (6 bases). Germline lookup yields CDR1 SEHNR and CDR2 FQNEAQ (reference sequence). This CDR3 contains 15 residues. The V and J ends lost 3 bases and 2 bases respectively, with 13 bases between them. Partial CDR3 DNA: TGTGCCAGCAGCTTTCGACAGGCGATAAACTATGGC. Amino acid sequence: CASSFRQAINYG. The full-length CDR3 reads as CASSFRQAINYGYTF.

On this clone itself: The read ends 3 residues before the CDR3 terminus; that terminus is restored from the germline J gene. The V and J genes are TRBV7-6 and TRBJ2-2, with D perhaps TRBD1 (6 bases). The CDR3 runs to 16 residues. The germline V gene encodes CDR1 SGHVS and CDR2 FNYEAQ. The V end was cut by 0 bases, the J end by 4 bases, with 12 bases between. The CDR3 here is CASSLADRTLTGELFF. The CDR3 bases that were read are TGTGCCAGCAGCTTAGCCGACAGGACCCTCACCGGGGAG.

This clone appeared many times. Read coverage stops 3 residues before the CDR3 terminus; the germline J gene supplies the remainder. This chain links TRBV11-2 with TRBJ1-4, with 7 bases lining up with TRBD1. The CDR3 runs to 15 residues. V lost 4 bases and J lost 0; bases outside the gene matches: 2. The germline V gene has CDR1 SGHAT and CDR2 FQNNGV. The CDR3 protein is CASSSGQPTNEKLFF. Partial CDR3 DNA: TGTGCCAGCAGCTCGGGACAGCCAACTAATGAAAAA.

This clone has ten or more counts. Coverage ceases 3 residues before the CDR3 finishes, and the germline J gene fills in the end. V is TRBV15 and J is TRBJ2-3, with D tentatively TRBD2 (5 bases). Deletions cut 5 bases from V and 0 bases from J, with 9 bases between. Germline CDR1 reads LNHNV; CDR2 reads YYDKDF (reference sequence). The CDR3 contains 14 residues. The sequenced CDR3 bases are TGTGCCACCAGCGTCGGGGTTAGCACAGATACG. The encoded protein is CATSVGVSTDT. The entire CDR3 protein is CATSVGVSTDTQYF.

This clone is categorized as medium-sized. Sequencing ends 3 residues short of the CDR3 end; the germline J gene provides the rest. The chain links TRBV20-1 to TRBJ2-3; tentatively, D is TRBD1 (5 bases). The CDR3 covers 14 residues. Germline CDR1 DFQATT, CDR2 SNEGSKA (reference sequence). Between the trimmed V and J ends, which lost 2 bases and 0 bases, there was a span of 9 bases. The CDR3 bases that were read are TGCAGTGCTAGAAGTGGGGCGAGCACAGATACG. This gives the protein CSARSGASTDT. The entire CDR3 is CSARSGASTDTQYF.

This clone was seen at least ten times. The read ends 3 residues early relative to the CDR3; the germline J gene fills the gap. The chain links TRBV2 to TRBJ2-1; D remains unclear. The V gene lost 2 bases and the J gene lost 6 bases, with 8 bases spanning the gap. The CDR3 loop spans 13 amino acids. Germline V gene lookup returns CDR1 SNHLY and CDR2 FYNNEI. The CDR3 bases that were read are TGTGCCAGCAGTGAAAACAGACCCAATGAG. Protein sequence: CASSENRPNE. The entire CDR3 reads CASSENRPNEQFF.

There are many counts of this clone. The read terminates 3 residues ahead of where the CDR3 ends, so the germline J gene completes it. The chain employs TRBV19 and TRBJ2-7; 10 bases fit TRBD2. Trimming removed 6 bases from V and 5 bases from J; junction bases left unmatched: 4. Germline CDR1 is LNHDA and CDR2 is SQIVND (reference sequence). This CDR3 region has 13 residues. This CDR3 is CASSEAGGDEQYF. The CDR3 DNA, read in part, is TGTGCCAGTAGCGAAGCGGGAGGGGACGAG.

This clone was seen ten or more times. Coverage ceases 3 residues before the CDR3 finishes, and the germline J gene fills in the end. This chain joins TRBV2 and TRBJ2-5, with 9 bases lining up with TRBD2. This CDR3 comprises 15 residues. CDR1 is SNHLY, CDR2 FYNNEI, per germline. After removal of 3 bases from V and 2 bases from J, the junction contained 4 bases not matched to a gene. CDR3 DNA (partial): TGTGCCAGCAGTGATCTAGCGGGACTGCAAGAGACC. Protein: CASSDLAGLQET. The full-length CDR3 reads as CASSDLAGLQETQYF.

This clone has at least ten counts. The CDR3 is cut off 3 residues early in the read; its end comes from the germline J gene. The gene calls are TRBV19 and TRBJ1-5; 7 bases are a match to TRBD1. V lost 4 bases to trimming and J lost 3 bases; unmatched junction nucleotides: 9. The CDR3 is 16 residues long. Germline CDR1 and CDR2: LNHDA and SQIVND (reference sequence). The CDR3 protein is CASSTTGTAANQPQHF. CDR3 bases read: TGTGCCAGTAGTACTACCGGGACAGCCGCCAATCAGCCC. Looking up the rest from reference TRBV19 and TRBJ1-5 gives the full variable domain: DGGITQSPKYLFRKEGQNVTLSCEQNLNHDAMYWYRQDPGQGLRLIYYSQIVNDFQKGDIAEGYSVSREKKESFPLTVTSAQKNPTAFYLCASSTTGTAANQPQHFGDGTRLSIL.

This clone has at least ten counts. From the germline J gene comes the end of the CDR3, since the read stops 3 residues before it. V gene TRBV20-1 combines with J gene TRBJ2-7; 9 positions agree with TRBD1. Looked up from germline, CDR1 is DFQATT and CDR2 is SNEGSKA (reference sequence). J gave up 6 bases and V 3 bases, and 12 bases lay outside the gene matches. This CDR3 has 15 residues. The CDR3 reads CSARDSGTGWGEQYF. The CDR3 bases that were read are TGCAGTGCTAGGGACTCCGGGACAGGGTGGGGCGAG.

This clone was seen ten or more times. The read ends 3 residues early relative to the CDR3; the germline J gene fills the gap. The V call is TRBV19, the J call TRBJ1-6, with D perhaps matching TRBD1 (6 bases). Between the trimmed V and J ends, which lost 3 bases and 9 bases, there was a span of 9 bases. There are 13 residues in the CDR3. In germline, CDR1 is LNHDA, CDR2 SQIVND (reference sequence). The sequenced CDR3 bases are TGTGCCAGTAGTATTGGGGGGGCTTCACCC. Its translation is CASSIGGASP. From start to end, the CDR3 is CASSIGGASPLHF.

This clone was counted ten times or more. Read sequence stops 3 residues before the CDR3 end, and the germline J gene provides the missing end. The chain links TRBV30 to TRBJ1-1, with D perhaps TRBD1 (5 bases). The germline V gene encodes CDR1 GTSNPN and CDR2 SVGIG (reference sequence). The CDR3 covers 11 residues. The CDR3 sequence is CAWNPSQGAFF. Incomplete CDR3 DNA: TGTGCCTGGAATCCTTCCCAGGGA.

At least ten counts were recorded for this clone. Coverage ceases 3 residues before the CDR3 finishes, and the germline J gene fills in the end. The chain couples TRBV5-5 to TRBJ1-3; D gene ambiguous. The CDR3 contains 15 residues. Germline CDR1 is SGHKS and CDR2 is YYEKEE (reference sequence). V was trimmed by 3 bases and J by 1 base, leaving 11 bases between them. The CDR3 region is CASSSRLVSGNTIYF. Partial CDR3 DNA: TGTGCCAGCAGCTCCCGACTGGTGTCTGGAAACACC.

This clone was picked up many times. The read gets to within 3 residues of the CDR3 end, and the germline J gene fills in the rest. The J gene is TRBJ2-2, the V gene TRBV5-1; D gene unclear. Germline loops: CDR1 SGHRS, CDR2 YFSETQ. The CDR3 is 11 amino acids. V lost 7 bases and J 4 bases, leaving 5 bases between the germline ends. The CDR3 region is CASPLTGELFF. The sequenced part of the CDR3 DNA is TGCGCCAGCCCCCTCACCGGGGAG.

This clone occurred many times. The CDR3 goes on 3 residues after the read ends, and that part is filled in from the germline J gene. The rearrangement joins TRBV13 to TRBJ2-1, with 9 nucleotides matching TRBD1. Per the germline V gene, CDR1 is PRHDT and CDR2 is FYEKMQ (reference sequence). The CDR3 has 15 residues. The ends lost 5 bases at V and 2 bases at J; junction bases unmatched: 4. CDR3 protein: CASSQGQGAYNEQFF. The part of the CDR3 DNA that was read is TGTGCCAGCAGCCAGGGACAGGGAGCCTACAATGAG. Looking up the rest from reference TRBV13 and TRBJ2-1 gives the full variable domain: AAGVIQSPRHLIKEKRETATLKCYPIPRHDTVYWYQQGPGQDPQFLISFYEKMQSDKGSIPDRFSAQQFSDYHSELNMSSLELGDSALYFCASSQGQGAYNEQFFGPGTRLTVL.

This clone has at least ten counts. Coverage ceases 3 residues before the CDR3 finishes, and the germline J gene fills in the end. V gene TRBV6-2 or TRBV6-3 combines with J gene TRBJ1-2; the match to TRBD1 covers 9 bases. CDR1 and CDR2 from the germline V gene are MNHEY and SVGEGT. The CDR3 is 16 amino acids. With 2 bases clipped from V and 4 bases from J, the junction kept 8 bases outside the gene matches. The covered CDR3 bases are TGTGCCAGCAGTTACCCCGGGACAGGGAGGCTCTATGGC. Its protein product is CASSYPGTGRLYG. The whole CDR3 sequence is CASSYPGTGRLYGYTF.

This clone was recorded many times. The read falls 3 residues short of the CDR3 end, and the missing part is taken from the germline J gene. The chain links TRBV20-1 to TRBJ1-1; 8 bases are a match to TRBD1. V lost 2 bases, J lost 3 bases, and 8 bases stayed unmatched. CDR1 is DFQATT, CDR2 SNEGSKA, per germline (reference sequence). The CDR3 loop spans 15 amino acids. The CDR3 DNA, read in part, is TGCAGTGCTAGACGGGACAGGTTCGGTGACACTGAA. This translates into CSARRDRFGDTE. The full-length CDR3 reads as CSARRDRFGDTEAFF.

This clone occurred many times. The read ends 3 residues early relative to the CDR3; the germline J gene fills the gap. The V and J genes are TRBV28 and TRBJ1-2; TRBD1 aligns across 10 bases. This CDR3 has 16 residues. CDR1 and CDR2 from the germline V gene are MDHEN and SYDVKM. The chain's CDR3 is CASVPGQGYRGVSYTF. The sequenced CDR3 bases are TGTGCCAGTGTCCCGGGACAGGGGTACCGGGGGGTGAGC.

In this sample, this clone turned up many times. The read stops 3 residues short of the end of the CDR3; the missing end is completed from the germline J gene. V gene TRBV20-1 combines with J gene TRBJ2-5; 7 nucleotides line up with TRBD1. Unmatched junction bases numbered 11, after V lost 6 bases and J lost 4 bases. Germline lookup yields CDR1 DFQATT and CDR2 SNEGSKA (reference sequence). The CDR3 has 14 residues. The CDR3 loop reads CSAFYAAGGETQYF. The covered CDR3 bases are TGCAGTGCCTTCTACGCAGCAGGGGGAGAGACC.

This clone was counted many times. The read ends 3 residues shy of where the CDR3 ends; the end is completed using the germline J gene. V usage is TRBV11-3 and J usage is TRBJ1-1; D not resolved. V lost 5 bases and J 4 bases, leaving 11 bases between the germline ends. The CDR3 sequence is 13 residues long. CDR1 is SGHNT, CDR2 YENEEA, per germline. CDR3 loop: CASSQVSGTEAFF. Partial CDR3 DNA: TGTGCCAGCAGCCAAGTTTCCGGCACTGAA.

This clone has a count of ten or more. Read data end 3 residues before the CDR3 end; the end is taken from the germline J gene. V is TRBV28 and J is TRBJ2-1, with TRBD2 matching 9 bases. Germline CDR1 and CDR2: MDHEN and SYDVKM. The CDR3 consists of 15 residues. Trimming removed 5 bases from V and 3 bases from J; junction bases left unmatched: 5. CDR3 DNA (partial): TGTGCCAGCAGTCGCCAGCGGGAGGTCTACAATGAG. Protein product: CASSRQREVYNE. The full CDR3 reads CASSRQREVYNEQFF. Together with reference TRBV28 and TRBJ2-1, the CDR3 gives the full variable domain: DVKVTQSSRYLVKRTGEKVFLECVQDMDHENMFWYRQDPGLGLRLIYFSYDVKMKEKGDIPEGYSVSREKKERFSLILESASTNQTSMYLCASSRQREVYNEQFFGPGTRLTVL.

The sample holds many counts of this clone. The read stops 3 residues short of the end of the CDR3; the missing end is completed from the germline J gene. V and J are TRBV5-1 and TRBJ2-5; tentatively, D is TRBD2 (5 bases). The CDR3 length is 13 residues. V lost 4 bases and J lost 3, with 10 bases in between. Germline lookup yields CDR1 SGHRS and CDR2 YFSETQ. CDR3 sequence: CASSKVGEETQYF. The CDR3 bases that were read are TGCGCCAGCAGCAAGGTCGGGGAAGAGACC. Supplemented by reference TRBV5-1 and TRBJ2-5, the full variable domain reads KAGVTQTPRYLIKTRGQQVTLSCSPISGHRSVSWYQQTPGQGLQFLFEYFSETQRNKGNFPGRFSGRQFSNSRSEMNVSTLELGDSALYLCASSKVGEETQYFGPGTRLLVL.

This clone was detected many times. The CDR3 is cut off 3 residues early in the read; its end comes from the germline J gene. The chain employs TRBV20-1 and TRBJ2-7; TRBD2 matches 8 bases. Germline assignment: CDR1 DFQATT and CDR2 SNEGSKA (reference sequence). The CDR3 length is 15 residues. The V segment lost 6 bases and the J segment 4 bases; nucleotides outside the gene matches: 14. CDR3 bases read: TGCAGTGCCCCTCGAGTAGCGGGACTATCATACGAG. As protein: CSAPRVAGLSYE. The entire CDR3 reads CSAPRVAGLSYEQYF.